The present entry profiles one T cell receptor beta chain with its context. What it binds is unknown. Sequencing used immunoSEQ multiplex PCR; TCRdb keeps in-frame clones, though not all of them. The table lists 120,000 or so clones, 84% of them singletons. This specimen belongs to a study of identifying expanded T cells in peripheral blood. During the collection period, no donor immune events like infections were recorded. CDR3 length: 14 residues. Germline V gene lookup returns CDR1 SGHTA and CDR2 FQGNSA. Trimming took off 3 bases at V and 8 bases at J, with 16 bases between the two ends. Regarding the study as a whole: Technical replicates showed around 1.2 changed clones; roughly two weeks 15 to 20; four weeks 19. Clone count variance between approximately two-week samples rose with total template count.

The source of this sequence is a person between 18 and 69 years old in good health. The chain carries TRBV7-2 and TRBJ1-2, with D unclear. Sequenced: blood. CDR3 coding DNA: TGTGCCAGCAGCTTCCAGGTTAACACCGAGGGCTACACCTTC. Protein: CASSFQVNTEGYTF.